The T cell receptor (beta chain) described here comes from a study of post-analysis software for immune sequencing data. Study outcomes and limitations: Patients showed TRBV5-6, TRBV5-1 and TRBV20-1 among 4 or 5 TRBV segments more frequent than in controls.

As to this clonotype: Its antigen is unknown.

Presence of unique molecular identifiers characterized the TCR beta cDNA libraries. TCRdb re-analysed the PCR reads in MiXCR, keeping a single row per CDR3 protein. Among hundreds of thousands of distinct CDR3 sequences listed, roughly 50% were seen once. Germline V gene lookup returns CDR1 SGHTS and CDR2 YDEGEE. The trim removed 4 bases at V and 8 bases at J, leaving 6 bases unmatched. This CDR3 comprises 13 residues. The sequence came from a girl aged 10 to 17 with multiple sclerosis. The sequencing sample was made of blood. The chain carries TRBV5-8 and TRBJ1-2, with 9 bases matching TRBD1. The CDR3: CASSPGTGIGYTF. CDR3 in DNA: TGTGCCAGCAGCCCCGGGACAGGGATAGGCTACACCTTC.